This T cell receptor beta chain was retrieved from a study of radiotherapy plus CTLA-4 blockade in lung cancer. The wider study: The study recorded objective responses in less than 20% of patients and disease control in about 30%.

Here immunoSEQ multiplex PCR was the method, and the copy in TCRdb shows in-frame clones only, minus some. The sample has 35,000 to 50,000 clones, 73% seen once. Trimming stripped 3 bases from V and 6 bases from J, with 7 bases between. This CDR3 comprises 12 residues. Germline CDR1 SGHTS, CDR2 YDEGEE. The input for sequencing was peripheral blood, taken from a patient treated with radiotherapy plus ipilimumab. This chain joins TRBV5-8 and TRBJ1-5; D gene unclear. This sequence was found in a human donor with non-small cell lung cancer who had a complete response to radiotherapy plus ipilimumab. Here the CDR3 reads CASSSAGQPQHF. CDR3 sequence (DNA): TGTGCCAGCAGCTCAGCAGGTCAGCCCCAGCATTTT.